This T cell receptor (beta chain) was obtained from a study of T cells in Graves' hyperthyroidism and ophthalmopathy. Study outcomes and limitations: Ophthalmopathy was model-predicted a median around seven months pre-onset. Among thyroid clonotypes expanded above 0.001, most also appeared in blood.

Amplification of TCR beta CDR3 regions was performed using RNA transcripts as template. Researchers ran a first-round RT-PCR on the TCR CDR3 using the HTBI primer set. TCRdb itself ran the multiplex PCR reads through MiXCR, one entry per CDR3 protein. The top ten clones hold about 16% of a sample with about 530,000 distinct CDR3 sequences, roughly a sixth of them seen once. Diagnoses rested on clinical symptoms, serum thyroxine and TRAb, thyroid ultrasound and orbital computed tomography. Using around 10 ml of fresh peripheral blood, PBMCs were prepared. Only a few counts were recorded for this clonotype. Its cognate antigen is unknown. V lost 7 bases, J lost 3 bases, and 5 bases stayed unmatched. The CDR3 is made up of 15 amino acids. Germline CDR1 is KGHDR and CDR2 is SFDVKD.

The clonotype originates from a woman under 30 with Graves' ophthalmopathy. The source material was blood. The J gene is TRBJ2-3, the V gene TRBV24-1; 11 bases fit TRBD2. CDR3 protein: CATSQPSGRTDTQYF. The CDR3, as DNA: TGTGCCACCAGCCAACCTAGCGGGAGGACAGATACGCAGTATTTT.